The 17 T cell receptor beta chains given below trace back to one sample, sequenced in a study of T-cell reconstitution after alpha-beta-depleted transplantation in children. Preparation of the TCRbeta library involved a method that used unique molecular identifiers. A single record per CDR3 protein comes from TCRdb applying MiXCR to the PCR reads. Of some 500,000 distinct CDR3 sequences in the sample, approximately 16% were seen once. The sequences come from PBMCs from the stem cell graft donor, collected from the stem cell graft. The receptors originated from a human donor who donated a stem cell graft to a child with acute lymphoblastic leukemia.

This clonotype was seen a few times. The rearrangement joins TRBV3-1 to TRBJ2-4, with D perhaps matching TRBD2 (6 bases). Germline CDR1 is LGHDT and CDR2 is YNNKEL (reference sequence). The ends were cut back, 3 bases at V and 10 bases at J, with 7 bases in the middle. The CDR3 has 11 residues. Written as DNA, the CDR3 is TGTGCCAGCAGCCAGGGGACTATTCAGTACTTC. Residues: CASSQGTIQYF. Full variable domain (outside the CDR3, taken from reference TRBV3-1 and TRBJ2-4): DTAVSQTPKYLVTQMGNDKSIKCEQNLGHDTMYWYKQDSKKFLKIMFSYNNKELIINETVPNRFSPKSPDKAHLNLHINSLELGDSAVYFCASSQGTIQYFGAGTRLSVL.

The rearrangement joins TRBV4-2 to TRBJ2-7; 7 bases fit TRBD2. The CDR3 totals 14 residues. Trimming cost V 4 bases and J 0 bases; bases outside gene matches: 3. In germline, CDR1 is LGHNA, CDR2 YNFKEQ. The CDR3 DNA reads TGTGCCAGCAGCCCCGGACTAGTCTCCTACGAGCAGTACTTC. Protein: CASSPGLVSYEQYF.

This rearrangement joins TRBV5-1 to TRBJ2-5, with a possible D match to TRBD1 (6 bases). Looked up from germline, CDR1 is SGHRS and CDR2 is YFSETQ. Trimming stripped 4 bases from V and 1 base from J, with 17 bases between. This CDR3 has 16 amino acids. The CDR3 spells CASSTGQTLSQETQYF. CDR3 coding DNA: TGCGCCAGCAGCACCGGACAGACTCTAAGCCAAGAGACCCAGTACTTC.

The chain recombines TRBV27 with TRBJ2-7; TRBD1 aligns across 10 bases. V lost 9 bases to trimming and J lost 3 bases; unmatched junction nucleotides: 11. Germline CDR1 reads MNHEY; CDR2 reads SMNVEV (reference sequence). The CDR3 length is 15 residues. As DNA, the CDR3 is TGTGCCAGTTCATATGCCGGGACAGGGGTCTACGAGCAGTACTTC. Translating it yields CASSYAGTGVYEQYF.

V gene TRBV5-1 combines with J gene TRBJ2-1; D possibly corresponds to TRBD1 (5 bases). V lost 4 bases to trimming and J lost 7 bases, with 18 bases between them. Per germline, CDR1 SGHRS and CDR2 YFSETQ. The CDR3 covers 15 residues. CDR3 amino acids: CASSQGPAEGNEQFF. As DNA, the CDR3 is TGCGCCAGCAGCCAGGGTCCGGCAGAAGGAAATGAGCAGTTCTTC.

This clonotype was seen only a few times. This chain joins TRBV9 and TRBJ2-5; TRBD1 or TRBD2 may be the D gene (5 bases each). Trimming stripped 4 bases from V and 2 bases from J, with 18 bases between. The germline V gene has CDR1 SGDLS and CDR2 YYNGEE. This CDR3 is 16 amino acids long. CDR3 region: CASSFARDLGQETQYF. The CDR3 DNA reads TGTGCCAGCAGCTTTGCCCGGGACCTCGGGCAAGAGACCCAGTACTTC. Drawing the rest from reference TRBV9 and TRBJ2-5, the complete variable domain is DSGVTQTPKHLITATGQRVTLRCSPRSGDLSVYWYQQSLDQGLQFLIQYYNGEERAKGNILERFSAQQFPDLHSELNLSSLELGDSALYFCASSFARDLGQETQYFGPGTRLLVL.

The chain is built from TRBV12-3 or TRBV12-4 and TRBJ1-1; D is unclear. Trimming took off 5 bases at V and 5 bases at J, with 6 bases between the two ends. The CDR3 runs 11 residues. The CDR3 coding sequence is TGTGCCAGCAGTGATAAAACTGAAGCTTTCTTT. It translates to CASSDKTEAFF.

This clonotype was counted between two and nine times. This chain links TRBV5-4 with TRBJ1-1, with TRBD1 matching over 7 bases. Germline CDR1 and CDR2: SGHNT and YYREEE (reference sequence). The CDR3 loop spans 14 amino acids. Trimming cost V 3 bases and J 4 bases; bases outside gene matches: 6. The CDR3 region is CASSWQQGSTEAFF. Written as DNA, the CDR3 is TGTGCCAGCAGCTGGCAACAGGGGTCCACTGAAGCTTTCTTT.

This chain connects TRBV6-5 to TRBJ1-1; D ambiguous. The CDR3 has 15 amino acids. Germline V gene data show CDR1 as MNHEY and CDR2 as SVGAGI. V was pared by 1 base and J by 1 base, with 10 bases between. CDR3 loop: CASSYLARANTEAFF. As DNA, the CDR3 is TGTGCCAGCAGTTACTTAGCACGAGCGAACACTGAAGCTTTCTTT.

This clonotype was counted a few times. The rearrangement links TRBV6-1 to TRBJ1-1; 7 bases align to TRBD1. The CDR3 is made up of 17 amino acids. With V trimmed by 6 bases and J by 4 bases, 17 bases remained unmatched. Germline V lookup: CDR1 MNHNS, CDR2 SASEGT. The CDR3 bases are TGTGCCAGCAGCTCTGGGACAGTCCTAAGTCGGGGCACTGAAGCTTTCTTT. It codes for CASSSGTVLSRGTEAFF.

Remarks on this clonotype: The CDR3 carries no conserved terminal phenylalanine or tryptophan, so it likely arises from a read error. The chain couples TRBV20-1 to TRBJ2-1, with 9 positions matching TRBD1. Germline lookup yields CDR1 DFQATT and CDR2 SNEGSKA (reference sequence). With 3 bases clipped from V and 1 base from J, the junction kept 4 bases outside the gene matches. The CDR3 has 15 residues. The CDR3 region has the DNA TGCAGTGCTAGCGACAGGGGGAGGTCCTACAATGAGCAGTTCTCC. Amino acid sequence: CSASDRGRSYNEQFS.

At least ten counts were recorded for this clonotype. The germline gene is not matched at one end of the junction; a read error may be the cause. The V gene is TRBV5-1, the J gene TRBJ2-1; D gene ambiguous. CDR3 length equals 13 residues. Germline lookup yields CDR1 SGHRS and CDR2 YFSETQ. Here the CDR3 DNA reads TGTGCCAGCAGCTTAGAACCCCACAATGAGCAGTTCTTC. It specifies CASSLEPHNEQFF.

In this sample, this clonotype turned up a few times. J is TRBJ2-3 and V is TRBV5-1, with D hard to call. Germline loops: CDR1 SGHRS, CDR2 YFSETQ. V was pared by 0 bases and J by 14 bases, with 13 bases between. CDR3 size: 12 residues. CDR3 protein: CASSLGQIPRYF. The CDR3, as DNA: TGCGCCAGCAGCTTGGGGCAGATCCCGCGGTATTTT.

The V call is TRBV20-1, the J call TRBJ1-1; tentative D call: TRBD1 (6 bases). V gave up 0 bases and J gave up 1 base, with 12 bases separating them. The CDR3 loop spans 15 amino acids. Germline V CDR1 and CDR2: DFQATT, SNEGSKA (reference sequence). The CDR3 loop is CSARELDRGNTEAFF. For the CDR3, the DNA is TGCAGTGCTAGAGAACTGGACAGAGGGAACACTGAAGCTTTCTTT.

This clonotype was counted many times. The chain links TRBV29-1 to TRBJ1-1, with TRBD1 identical over 7 bases. J lost 1 base, V lost 5 bases, and 4 bases had no gene match. CDR1 SQVTM and CDR2 ANQGSEA come from the germline V gene. The CDR3 totals 13 residues. This CDR3 is CSVKTGTNTEAFF. In DNA form, the CDR3 reads TGCAGCGTTAAGACAGGGACGAACACTGAAGCTTTCTTT.

CDR3 sequence reads: CSVRQGVKTTGELFF. The CDR3 DNA reads as TGCAGCGTTAGACAGGGAGTGAAGACCACCGGGGAGCTGTTTTTT. V usage is TRBV29-1 and J usage is TRBJ2-2, with 7 bases matching TRBD1. The CDR3 loop spans 15 amino acids. The ends lost 5 bases at V and 4 bases at J; junction bases unmatched: 10. Germline V CDR1 and CDR2: SQVTM, ANQGSEA.

CDR3 sequence (DNA): TGTGCCAGCAGCTCACCGACTGGAAGAGAGCAGTACTTC. As protein: CASSSPTGREQYF. J is TRBJ2-7 and V is TRBV9, with D unresolved. The V and J ends lost 4 bases and 7 bases respectively, with 15 bases between them. Germline values: CDR1 SGDLS, CDR2 YYNGEE. The CDR3 length is 13 residues.